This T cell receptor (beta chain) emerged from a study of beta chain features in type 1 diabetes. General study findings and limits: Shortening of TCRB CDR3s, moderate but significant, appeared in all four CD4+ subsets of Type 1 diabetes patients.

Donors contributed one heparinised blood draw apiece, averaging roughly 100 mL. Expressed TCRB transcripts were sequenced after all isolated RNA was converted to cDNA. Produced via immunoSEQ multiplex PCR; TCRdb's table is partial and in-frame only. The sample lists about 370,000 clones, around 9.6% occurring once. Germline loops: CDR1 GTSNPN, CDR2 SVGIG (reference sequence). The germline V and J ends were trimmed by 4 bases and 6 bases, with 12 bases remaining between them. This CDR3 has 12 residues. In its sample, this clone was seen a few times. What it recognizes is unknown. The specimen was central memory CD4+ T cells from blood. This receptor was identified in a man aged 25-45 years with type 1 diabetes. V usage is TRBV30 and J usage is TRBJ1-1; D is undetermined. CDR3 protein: CAWTLRRAEAFF. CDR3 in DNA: TGTGCCTGGACCCTTCGTAGGGCTGAAGCTTTCTTT.